The T cell receptor (beta chain) under discussion was sequenced for a study of post-analysis software for immune sequencing data. In the study overall: The cohort encompassed relapsing-remitting, secondary progressive and progressive-relapsing multiple sclerosis disease courses. Study results and caveats: F measure grouped same-batch samples tightly together. In multiple sclerosis, normalized Chao1 diversity was significantly below that of controls.

Points on this clonotype: Its antigen is as yet unknown. This may be a read error, as it is one base from a much larger clone.

Unique molecular identifiers had been added to the TCR beta cDNA libraries. Some 500,000 cDNA molecules were obtained per 1 to 10 million input T cells. MiXCR was run by TCRdb on the PCR reads, yielding one entry per CDR3 protein. The data hold approximately 150,000 distinct CDR3 sequences, with 30% observed a single time. The source is a girl aged 10 to 17 with multiple sclerosis. The sequenced material came from blood.

The CDR3 DNA sequence: TGTGCCTCAGGGACAGGGTACGAGACTAACTATGGCTACACCTTC. Protein product: CASGTGYETNYGYTF. This chain connects TRBV10-3 to TRBJ1-2; 9 bases agree with TRBD1. The V segment lost 11 bases and the J segment 0 bases; nucleotides outside the gene matches: 10. CDR3 size: 15 residues. Germline CDR1 is ENHRY and CDR2 is SYGVKD.